The rows below give T cell receptor beta chains drawn from one sample of a study of PD-1 blockade in classical Hodgkin lymphoma. Repertoires were generated with immunoSEQ multiplex PCR, while TCRdb's copy carries only in-frame clones and drops some. The sample lists about 37,000 clones, 75% to 85% occurring once. The sequenced sample was peripheral blood mononuclear cells (PBMCs), obtained at baseline. The receptors derive from a human donor with classical Hodgkin lymphoma. The CDR3 runs from the conserved cysteine through the conserved F or W. A D gene is named only where the DNA matches it firmly. Size tells how often a clone was seen (once, few, many) or the class of an expanded clone, and some rows leave it out.

CDR3 protein: CASSVSSDTQYF
CDR3 DNA: TGTGCCAGCAGCGTTTCTTCAGATACGCAGTATTTT
V gene: TRBV9
clone size: .
J gene: TRBJ2-3
CDR3 length: 12
D gene: .

CDR3 protein: CAISDQGDGELFF
CDR3 DNA: TGTGCCATCAGTGACCAGGGGGACGGGGAGCTGTTTTTT
V gene: TRBV10-3
clone size: few
J gene: TRBJ2-2
CDR3 length: 13
D gene: TRBD1

CDR3 protein: CASSFARGFSNTGELFF
CDR3 DNA: TGTGCCAGTAGTTTCGCGAGAGGTTTTTCGAACACCGGGGAGCTGTTTTTT
V gene: TRBV19
clone size: .
J gene: TRBJ2-2
CDR3 length: 17
D gene: .

CDR3 protein: CASSQSTEQGYTF
CDR3 DNA: TGTGCCAGCAGCCAATCCACAGAGCAAGGCTACACCTTC
V gene: TRBV16
clone size: .
J gene: TRBJ1-2
CDR3 length: 13
D gene: .

CDR3 protein: CASSREASSSYEQYF
CDR3 DNA: TGTGCCAGCAGCCGTGAGGCGTCGAGCTCCTACGAGCAGTACTTC
V gene: TRBV7-2
clone size: .
J gene: TRBJ2-7
CDR3 length: 15
D gene: .

CDR3 protein: CASSSHRGLNSPLHF
CDR3 DNA: TGTGCCAGCAGCAGCCACAGGGGGCTTAATTCACCCCTCCACTTT
V gene: TRBV11-3
clone size: .
J gene: TRBJ1-6
CDR3 length: 15
D gene: TRBD1

CDR3 protein: CASSLVTGTFRYGYTF
CDR3 DNA: TGTGCCAGCAGCTTAGTGACAGGGACCTTTAGGTATGGCTACACCTTC
V gene: TRBV7-2
clone size: .
J gene: TRBJ1-2
CDR3 length: 16
D gene: TRBD1

CDR3 protein: CASSLQGHNYGYTF
CDR3 DNA: TGTGCCAGCAGCTTACAGGGTCATAACTATGGCTACACCTTC
V gene: TRBV5-4
clone size: .
J gene: TRBJ1-2
CDR3 length: 14
D gene: .

CDR3 protein: CASSLVPRAGDTQYF
CDR3 DNA: TGTGCCAGCAGCTTGGTTCCCAGGGCAGGAGATACGCAGTATTTT
V gene: TRBV5-6
clone size: .
J gene: TRBJ2-3
CDR3 length: 15
D gene: .

CDR3 protein: CASSPLARKTQYF
CDR3 DNA: TGTGCCAGCAGCCCTCTAGCGAGGAAGACCCAGTACTTC
V gene: TRBV7-6
clone size: .
J gene: TRBJ2-5
CDR3 length: 13
D gene: .

CDR3 protein: CSVEGAGGPDTQYF
CDR3 DNA: TGCAGCGTTGAGGGAGCGGGGGGGCCAGATACGCAGTATTTT
V gene: TRBV29-1
clone size: .
J gene: TRBJ2-3
CDR3 length: 14
D gene: TRBD2

CDR3 protein: CASSQDGLAQETQYF
CDR3 DNA: TGTGCCAGCAGCCAGGACGGATTGGCCCAAGAGACCCAGTACTTC
V gene: TRBV5-4
clone size: .
J gene: TRBJ2-5
CDR3 length: 15
D gene: .

CDR3 protein: CATYPGGRSYEQYF
CDR3 DNA: TGTGCCACCTATCCGGGGGGCAGGTCCTACGAGCAGTACTTC
V gene: TRBV28
clone size: .
J gene: TRBJ2-7
CDR3 length: 14
D gene: .

CDR3 protein: CASSLAEANYGYTF
CDR3 DNA: TGCGCCAGCAGCTTGGCCGAGGCCAACTATGGCTACACCTTC
V gene: TRBV5-1
clone size: .
J gene: TRBJ1-2
CDR3 length: 14
D gene: .

CDR3 protein: CASSRASGMDEQFF
CDR3 DNA: TGTGCCAGCAGCCGGGCTAGCGGGATGGATGAGCAGTTCTTC
V gene: TRBV7-9
clone size: .
J gene: TRBJ2-1
CDR3 length: 14
D gene: TRBD2

CDR3 protein: CASSPDTGELFF
CDR3 DNA: TGTGCCAGCAGCCCAGACACCGGGGAGCTGTTTTTT
V gene: TRBV7-2
clone size: .
J gene: TRBJ2-2
CDR3 length: 12
D gene: .

CDR3 protein: CASSTSTSVLGTDTQYF
CDR3 DNA: TGTGCCAGCAGCACATCTACTAGCGTACTGGGTACAGATACGCAGTATTTT
V gene: TRBV7-9
clone size: .
J gene: TRBJ2-3
CDR3 length: 17
D gene: TRBD2

CDR3 protein: CASSPVMATNEKLFF
CDR3 DNA: TGTGCCAGCTCACCGGTTATGGCAACTAATGAAAAACTGTTTTTT
V gene: TRBV18
clone size: .
J gene: TRBJ1-4
CDR3 length: 15
D gene: .

CDR3 protein: CATSRAPSGRTDTQYF
CDR3 DNA: TGTGCCACCAGCAGGGCTCCTAGCGGGAGAACAGATACGCAGTATTTT
V gene: TRBV15
clone size: once
J gene: TRBJ2-3
CDR3 length: 16
D gene: TRBD2

CDR3 protein: CASSPWKGRNYGYTF
CDR3 DNA: TGTGCCAGCAGTCCCTGGAAGGGGCGGAACTATGGCTACACCTTC
V gene: TRBV28
clone size: once
J gene: TRBJ1-2
CDR3 length: 15
D gene: .

CDR3 protein: CASSYGQNYGYTF
CDR3 DNA: TGTGCCAGCAGTTACGGGCAGAACTATGGCTACACCTTC
V gene: TRBV6-5
clone size: few
J gene: TRBJ1-2
CDR3 length: 13
D gene: .

CDR3 protein: CASSLSGITGELFF
CDR3 DNA: TGTGCCAGCAGCTTAAGCGGGATCACCGGGGAGCTGTTTTTT
V gene: TRBV6-6
clone size: .
J gene: TRBJ2-2
CDR3 length: 14
D gene: TRBD2

CDR3 protein: CASSFPAPGTGARGEQYF
CDR3 DNA: TGTGCCAGCAGTTTCCCTGCGCCCGGGACAGGGGCGAGGGGCGAGCAGTACTTC
V gene: TRBV28
clone size: .
J gene: TRBJ2-7
CDR3 length: 18
D gene: TRBD1

CDR3 protein: CASSQSSYEQYF
CDR3 DNA: TGTGCCAGCAGTCAGAGCTCCTACGAGCAGTACTTC
V gene: TRBV6-1
clone size: medium-sized
J gene: TRBJ2-7
CDR3 length: 12
D gene: .

CDR3 protein: CASSIRAGEQFF
CDR3 DNA: TGTGCCAGTAGTATTCGGGCAGGTGAGCAGTTCTTC
V gene: TRBV19
clone size: .
J gene: TRBJ2-1
CDR3 length: 12
D gene: .

CDR3 protein: CASSLYGRGSGRDTQYF
CDR3 DNA: TGTGCCAGCAGTTTATATGGGCGGGGTAGCGGGCGCGATACGCAGTATTTT
V gene: TRBV28
clone size: few
J gene: TRBJ2-3
CDR3 length: 17
D gene: TRBD2

CDR3 protein: CASSLDIVTVGIQYF
CDR3 DNA: TGTGCCAGCAGCTTAGATATTGTGACGGTCGGGATTCAGTACTTC
V gene: TRBV7-9
clone size: .
J gene: TRBJ2-4
CDR3 length: 15
D gene: .

CDR3 protein: CASSLGWTDTQYF
CDR3 DNA: TGTGCCAGCAGCTTGGGATGGACAGATACGCAGTATTTT
V gene: TRBV7-6
clone size: once
J gene: TRBJ2-3
CDR3 length: 13
D gene: .

CDR3 protein: CASSLARQGQQYF
CDR3 DNA: TGTGCCAGCAGCTTGGCCCGACAGGGGCAGCAGTACTTC
V gene: TRBV5-6
clone size: .
J gene: TRBJ2-7
CDR3 length: 13
D gene: TRBD1

CDR3 protein: CSVEEGGGETQYF
CDR3 DNA: TGCAGCGTTGAAGAAGGGGGCGGCGAGACCCAGTACTTC
V gene: TRBV29-1
clone size: few
J gene: TRBJ2-5
CDR3 length: 13
D gene: TRBD1

CDR3 protein: CASSDWASGRYEQYF
CDR3 DNA: TGTGCCAGCAGTGACTGGGCATCCGGGCGGTACGAGCAGTACTTC
V gene: TRBV6-1
clone size: .
J gene: TRBJ2-7
CDR3 length: 15
D gene: .